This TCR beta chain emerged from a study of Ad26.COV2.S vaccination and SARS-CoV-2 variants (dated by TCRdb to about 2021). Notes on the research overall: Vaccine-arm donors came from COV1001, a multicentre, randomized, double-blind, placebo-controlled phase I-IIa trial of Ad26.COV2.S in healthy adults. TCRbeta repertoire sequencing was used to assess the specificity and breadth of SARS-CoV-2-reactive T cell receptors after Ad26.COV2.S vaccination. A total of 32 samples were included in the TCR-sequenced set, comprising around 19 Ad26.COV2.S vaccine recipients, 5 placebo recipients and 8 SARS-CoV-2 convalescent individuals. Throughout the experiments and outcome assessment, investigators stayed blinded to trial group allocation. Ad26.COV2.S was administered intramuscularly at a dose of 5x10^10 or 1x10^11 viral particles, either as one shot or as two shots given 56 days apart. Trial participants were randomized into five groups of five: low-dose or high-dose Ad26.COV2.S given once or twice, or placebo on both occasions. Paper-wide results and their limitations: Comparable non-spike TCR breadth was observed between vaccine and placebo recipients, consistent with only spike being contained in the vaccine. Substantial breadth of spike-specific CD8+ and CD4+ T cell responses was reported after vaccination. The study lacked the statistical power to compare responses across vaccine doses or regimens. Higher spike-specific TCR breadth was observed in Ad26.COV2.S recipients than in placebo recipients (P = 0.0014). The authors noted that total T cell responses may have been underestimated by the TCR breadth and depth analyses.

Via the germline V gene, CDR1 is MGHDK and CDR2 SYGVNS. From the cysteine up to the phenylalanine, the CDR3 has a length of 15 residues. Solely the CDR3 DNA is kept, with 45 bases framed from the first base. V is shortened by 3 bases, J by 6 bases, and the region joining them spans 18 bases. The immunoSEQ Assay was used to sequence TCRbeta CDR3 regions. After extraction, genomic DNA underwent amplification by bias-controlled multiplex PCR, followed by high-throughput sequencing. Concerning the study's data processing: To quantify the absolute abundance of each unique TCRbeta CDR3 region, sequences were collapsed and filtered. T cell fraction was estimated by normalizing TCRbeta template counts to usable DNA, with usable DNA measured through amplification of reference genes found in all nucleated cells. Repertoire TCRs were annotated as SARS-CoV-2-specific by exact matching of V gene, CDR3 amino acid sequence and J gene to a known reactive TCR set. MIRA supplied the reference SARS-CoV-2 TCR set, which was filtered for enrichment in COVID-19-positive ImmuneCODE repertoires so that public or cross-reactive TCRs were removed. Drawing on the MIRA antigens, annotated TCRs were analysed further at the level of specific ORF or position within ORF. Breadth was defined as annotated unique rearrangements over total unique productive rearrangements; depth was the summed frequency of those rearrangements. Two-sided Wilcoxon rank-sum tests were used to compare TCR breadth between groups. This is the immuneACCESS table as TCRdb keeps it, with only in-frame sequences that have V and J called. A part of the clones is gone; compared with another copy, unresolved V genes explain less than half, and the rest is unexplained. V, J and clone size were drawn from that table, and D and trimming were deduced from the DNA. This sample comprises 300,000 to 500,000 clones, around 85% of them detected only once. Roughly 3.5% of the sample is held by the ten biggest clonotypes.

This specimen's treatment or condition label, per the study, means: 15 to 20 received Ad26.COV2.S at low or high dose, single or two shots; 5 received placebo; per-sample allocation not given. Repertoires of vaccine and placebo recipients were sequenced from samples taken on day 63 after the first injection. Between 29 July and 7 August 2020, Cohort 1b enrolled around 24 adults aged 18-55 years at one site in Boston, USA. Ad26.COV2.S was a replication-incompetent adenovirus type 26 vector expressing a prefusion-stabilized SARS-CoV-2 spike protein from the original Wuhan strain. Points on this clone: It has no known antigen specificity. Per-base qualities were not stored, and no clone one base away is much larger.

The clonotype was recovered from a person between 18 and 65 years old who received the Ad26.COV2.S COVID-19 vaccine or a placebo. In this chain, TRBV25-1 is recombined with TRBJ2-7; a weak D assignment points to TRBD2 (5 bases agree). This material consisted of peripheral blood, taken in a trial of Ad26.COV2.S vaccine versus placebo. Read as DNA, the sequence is TGTGCCAGCAGTGAGGGTCCCCGGGGTAAGGTCGAGCAGTACTTC. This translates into CASSEGPRGKVEQYF.